This TCR beta chain was obtained from a study of cytomegalovirus exposure and HLA in healthy donors. The study's findings and limits: Researchers had no immune exposure information except CMV serostatus available.

60 Vbeta and 13 Jbeta primers were used in PCR. Assay: immunoSEQ multiplex PCR; the TCRdb copy retains only in-frame clones and omits some. This sample has some 78,000 clones, with 60% to 75% found just once. As to this clone: Its matching antigen is unknown.

Each donor's status was that of a healthy bone marrow donor. V was clipped by 0 bases and J by 6 bases, with 7 bases between them. There are 13 residues in the CDR3. The germline gives CDR1 SGDLS, CDR2 YYNGEE. The sample taken for sequencing was PBMCs. The V and J genes are TRBV9 and TRBJ1-5; TRBD1 is a possible D gene (5 bases). The receptor was isolated from a woman in her forties in good health and CMV-seropositive. Here the CDR3 reads CASSVGGGQPQHF. The CDR3 DNA reads as TGTGCCAGCAGCGTAGGGGGGGGTCAGCCCCAGCATTTT.